The next 12 T cell receptor beta chains were all read from a single sample in a study of graft-versus-host responses after intestinal transplantation. TCRdb keeps only in-frame clones here, not all; method: immunoSEQ multiplex PCR. Among 35,000 to 45,000 clones listed, 89% were seen once. Source: PBMCs, taken approximately 270 days after transplant. These TCRs come from a human patient who received an intestinal transplant, so some T cells may come from the graft donor.

The chain employs TRBV5-1 and TRBJ2-1; the match to TRBD2 covers 8 bases. Unmatched junction bases numbered 7, after V lost 2 bases and J lost 6 bases. Germline CDR1 SGHRS, CDR2 YFSETQ. The CDR3 has 15 amino acids. CDR3 amino acids: CASSLMKRGFNEQFF. The CDR3 DNA sequence: TGCGCCAGCAGCTTAATGAAGCGGGGGTTCAATGAGCAGTTCTTC.

The rearrangement joins TRBV4-2 to TRBJ2-3; maybe TRBD2 (6 bases). Trimming shortened V by 3 bases and J by 8 bases, and 18 bases separated the two germline ends. The CDR3 sequence is 15 residues long. Germline loops: CDR1 LGHNA, CDR2 YNFKEQ. DNA of the CDR3: TGTGCCAGCAGCCAGGACTATTCCTACGGGGGTACGCAGTATTTT. It translates to CASSQDYSYGGTQYF.

The gene calls are TRBV5-8 and TRBJ1-2; TRBD1 aligns across 9 bases. This CDR3 spans 14 amino acids. The V and J ends lost 4 bases and 4 bases, in that order; junction bases with no gene match: 5. CDR1 is SGHTS and CDR2 is YDEGEE in the germline V gene. Here the CDR3 reads CASSPGQGSYGYTF. In DNA form, the CDR3 reads TGTGCCAGCAGCCCCGGACAGGGGAGCTATGGCTACACCTTC.

The genes are TRBV12-5 and TRBJ2-7; unclear D gene. V lost 9 bases to trimming and J lost 6 bases, with 15 bases between them. The germline gives CDR1 LGHNT, CDR2 FRNRAP. The length of the CDR3 is 12 residues. The CDR3 region has the DNA TGTGCTAGCAGTACAGACCCTACCGAGCAGTACTTC. Its protein product is CASSTDPTEQYF.

V and J are TRBV30 and TRBJ2-2, with D hard to call. V was pared by 5 bases and J by 4 bases, with 5 bases between. Germline V gene lookup returns CDR1 GTSNPN and CDR2 SVGIG (reference sequence). The CDR3 sequence is 11 residues long. CDR3 nucleotide sequence: TGTGCCTGGGGTTTCACCGGGGAGCTGTTTTTT. This sequence encodes CAWGFTGELFF.

This clone was seen more than once but under ten times. The rearrangement uses TRBV2 and TRBJ2-7, with D possibly being TRBD2 (5 bases). CDR1 SNHLY and CDR2 FYNNEI come from the germline V gene. The CDR3 contains 13 residues. Trimming shortened V by 7 bases and J by 5 bases, and 15 bases separated the two germline ends. The CDR3 reads CASMSWRSDEQYF. CDR3 coding DNA: TGTGCCAGCATGTCTTGGAGGTCGGACGAGCAGTACTTC.

This chain joins TRBV6-1 and TRBJ2-3; a possible D gene is TRBD1 (6 bases). Germline CDR1 MNHNS, CDR2 SASEGT. The CDR3 extends over 17 amino acids. V dropped 0 bases and J dropped 4 bases, with 17 bases sitting between them. For the CDR3, the DNA is TGTGCCAGCAGTGAAGCGCAGGTTTCAGGGGCAGCAGATACGCAGTATTTT. Its protein product is CASSEAQVSGAADTQYF.

This clone was counted a single time. This chain links TRBV5-8 with TRBJ1-4; D not resolved. CDR3 length: 15 amino acids. CDR1 SGHTS and CDR2 YDEGEE come from the germline V gene. V lost 9 bases and J lost 4, with 19 bases in between. The CDR3 is CATTTTQYLNEKLFF. The CDR3 bases are TGTGCCACCACCACCACACAGTACCTTAATGAAAAACTGTTTTTT.

This clone occurred once. This chain joins TRBV10-3 and TRBJ1-2; possibly TRBD1 for D (6 bases). Germline V gene data show CDR1 as ENHRY and CDR2 as SYGVKD. V was shortened by 6 bases and J by 6 bases, with 20 bases between the two germline ends. The CDR3 totals 15 residues. CDR3 nucleotides: TGTGCCATCAGCGCTCGTGGACAGTCGACGGATGGCTACACCTTC. This translates into CAISARGQSTDGYTF.

CDR3 loop: CASSVGVEQFF. CDR3 sequence (DNA): TGTGCCAGTAGTGTCGGGGTCGAGCAGTTCTTC. This rearrangement joins TRBV19 to TRBJ2-1, with D possibly matching TRBD2 (5 bases). Germline lookup yields CDR1 LNHDA and CDR2 SQIVND (reference sequence). V lost 5 bases and J 10 bases, leaving 9 bases between the germline ends. CDR3 length: 11 amino acids.

The chain employs TRBV6-6 and TRBJ1-1; the D is unclear. Trimming cost V 6 bases and J 5 bases, with 10 bases left between them. The CDR3 consists of 12 residues. Germline V gene lookup returns CDR1 MNHNY and CDR2 SVGAGI (reference sequence). Written as DNA, the CDR3 is TGTGCCAGCAGCCCCTCTAGGACTGAAGCTTTCTTT. It codes for CASSPSRTEAFF.

This CDR3 reads CASSEVAGGAGELFF. The CDR3 bases are TGTGCCAGCAGTGAAGTAGCGGGGGGGGCCGGGGAGCTGTTTTTT. V is TRBV6-1 and J is TRBJ2-2, with TRBD2 identical over 11 bases. Germline V gene lookup returns CDR1 MNHNS and CDR2 SASEGT. J was trimmed by 6 bases and V by 1 base; bases with no gene match: 1. CDR3 size: 15 residues.